A single sample is the source of the 18 T cell receptor beta chains below, sequenced in a study of cytomegalovirus exposure and HLA in healthy donors. A multiplex PCR was run with 60 Vbeta primers and 13 Jbeta primers. Libraries were prepared by immunoSEQ multiplex PCR; TCRdb keeps only in-frame clonotypes and omits some of them. This sample carries 170,000 or so clones, under 85% of them seen once, and the ten largest clones take roughly 2.8%. The source material was PBMCs. The source of these receptors is a male donor in good health and CMV-seronegative.

The DNA of the CDR3 is TGTGCTAGTGGTTTGGTACCGGGTATCAACTACGAGCAGTACTTC. Protein product: CASGLVPGINYEQYF. This chain links TRBV12-5 with TRBJ2-7; no reliable D call. The V and J ends lost 0 bases and 3 bases respectively, with 12 bases between them. This CDR3 contains 15 residues. Germline V lookup: CDR1 LGHNT, CDR2 FRNRAP.

This rearrangement joins TRBV6-1 to TRBJ1-1, with no clear D. Per the germline V gene, CDR1 is MNHNS and CDR2 is SASEGT. V was trimmed by 5 bases and J by 0 bases, leaving 10 bases between them. This CDR3 comprises 14 residues. CDR3 DNA: TGTGCCAGCAGTAACCCGCACATGAACACTGAAGCTTTCTTT. Protein: CASSNPHMNTEAFF.

This chain uses TRBV23-1 with TRBJ2-7, with TRBD1 matching over 8 bases. TRBV23-1 is given ORF status, its function remaining uncertain. The CDR3 contains 12 residues. Trimming took 11 bases from V and 7 from J; bases not matched to a gene: 10. The CDR3 spells CASCGQGWEQYF. The CDR3 nucleotides read TGCGCCTCGTGTGGACAGGGATGGGAGCAGTACTTC.

The rearrangement uses TRBV9 and TRBJ2-1, with TRBD1 matching 8 bases. Germline CDR1 SGDLS, CDR2 YYNGEE. The CDR3 covers 13 residues. After removal of 4 bases from V and 7 bases from J, the junction contained 4 bases not matched to a gene. The CDR3 spells CASSPDRGNEQFF. CDR3 nucleotide sequence: TGTGCCAGCAGCCCCGACAGGGGAAATGAGCAGTTCTTC.

This chain joins TRBV7-9 and TRBJ2-7, with D unresolved. Germline V gene sequence: CDR1 SEHNR, CDR2 FQNEAQ (reference sequence). Trimming took 3 bases from V and 0 from J, leaving 12 bases between them. CDR3 size: 15 residues. The CDR3 loop is CASSLADLSSYEQYF. Here the CDR3 DNA reads TGTGCCAGCAGCTTGGCTGACTTGAGCTCCTACGAGCAGTACTTC.

This clone was counted a few times. The chain couples TRBV6-6 to TRBJ1-3; 8 positions match TRBD1. Looked up from germline, CDR1 is MNHNY and CDR2 is SVGAGI (reference sequence). Trimming at V came to 6 bases and at J to 4 bases, leaving 8 bases not matched to a gene. CDR3 length equals 15 residues. The CDR3 DNA reads as TGTGCCAGCAGGACACAGGGGGTCGAAGGAAACACCATATATTTT. Protein product: CASRTQGVEGNTIYF.

This sequence joins TRBV20-1 and TRBJ2-1, with no clear D. The germline V gene encodes CDR1 DFQATT and CDR2 SNEGSKA (reference sequence). Trimming took off 3 bases at V and 12 bases at J, with 12 bases between the two ends. The CDR3 has 11 amino acids. The CDR3 DNA reads TGCAGTGCTAGTAGCCCGTGGAGGCAGTTCTTC. Its protein product is CSASSPWRQFF.

This clone was seen a single time. The chain combines TRBV6-5 with TRBJ2-1; possible D gene TRBD2, 5 bases. V lost 7 bases to trimming and J lost 7 bases, with 8 bases between them. CDR3 length equals 11 residues. In germline, CDR1 is MNHEY, CDR2 SVGAGI. In DNA, the CDR3 is TGTGCCAGCACAGGAGGTAATGAGCAGTTCTTC. Translation: CASTGGNEQFF.

The rearrangement uses TRBV6-6 and TRBJ2-7, with 7 bases fitting TRBD2. Looked up from germline, CDR1 is MNHNY and CDR2 is SVGAGI (reference sequence). This CDR3 is built from 16 residues. Trimming removed 2 bases from V and 2 bases from J; junction bases left unmatched: 9. CDR3 protein: CASSYLGGVTPYEQYF. Written as DNA, the CDR3 is TGTGCCAGCAGTTACCTGGGAGGGGTCACCCCCTACGAGCAGTACTTC.

This sequence joins TRBV15 and TRBJ2-3; perhaps TRBD1 as D (6 bases). V dropped 10 bases and J dropped 4 bases, with 15 bases sitting between them. Germline V gene data show CDR1 as LNHNV and CDR2 as YYDKDF (reference sequence). CDR3 size: 13 residues. This CDR3 is CASRQVEADTQYF. The CDR3 nucleotides are TGTGCCAGTCGACAGGTAGAGGCAGATACGCAGTATTTT.

The rearrangement links TRBV27 to TRBJ2-4; 10 nucleotides match TRBD1. The V and J ends lost 4 bases and 5 bases, in that order; junction bases with no gene match: 8. This CDR3 has 16 residues. CDR1 and CDR2 from the germline V gene are MNHEY and SMNVEV (reference sequence). The CDR3 nucleotides are TGTGCCAGCAGTTCCAGACAGGGGGCTCCGCAAAACATTCAGTACTTC. As protein: CASSSRQGAPQNIQYF.

The rearrangement links TRBV9 to TRBJ2-2; D ambiguous. The CDR3 runs to 13 residues. Trimming took 5 bases from V and 0 from J, leaving 5 bases between them. Germline V gives CDR1 SGDLS, CDR2 YYNGEE. Here the CDR3 DNA reads TGTGCCAGCAGTGACTCGAACACCGGGGAGCTGTTTTTT. This gives the protein CASSDSNTGELFF. Using reference TRBV9 and TRBJ2-2 for the parts outside the CDR3, the full variable domain is DSGVTQTPKHLITATGQRVTLRCSPRSGDLSVYWYQQSLDQGLQFLIQYYNGEERAKGNILERFSAQQFPDLHSELNLSSLELGDSALYFCASSDSNTGELFFGEGSRLTVL.

Only a few counts were recorded for this clone. The chain links TRBV30 to TRBJ2-2; D remains ambiguous. Trimming cost V 4 bases and J 0 bases, with 9 bases left between them. The CDR3 sequence is 14 residues long. Germline loops: CDR1 GTSNPN, CDR2 SVGIG (reference sequence). The DNA for the CDR3 is TGTGCCTGGAATGGGCAGACGAACACCGGGGAGCTGTTTTTT. It translates to CAWNGQTNTGELFF.

This clone was detected once. The V and J genes are TRBV27 and TRBJ1-2; D is possibly TRBD1 (6 bases). V was cut by 6 bases and J by 6 bases, with 14 bases left in between. CDR1 and CDR2 from the germline V gene are MNHEY and SMNVEV (reference sequence). The CDR3 has 13 amino acids. In nucleotides, the CDR3 is TGTGCCAGCAGCCCTCTCCAGGGGAATGGCTACACCTTC. Its protein is CASSPLQGNGYTF.

V usage is TRBV5-1 and J usage is TRBJ2-2; D is perhaps TRBD1 (6 bases). CDR3 size: 14 residues. The V end was cut by 4 bases, the J end by 3 bases, with 10 bases between. Germline CDR1 is SGHRS and CDR2 is YFSETQ. CDR3 nucleotides: TGCGCCAGCAGCCATGGACAGTACACCGGGGAGCTGTTTTTT. Amino acid sequence: CASSHGQYTGELFF.

J is TRBJ1-4 and V is TRBV2; D gene unclear. V was clipped by 6 bases and J by 2 bases, with 16 bases between them. The CDR3 is made up of 16 amino acids. Germline V lookup: CDR1 SNHLY, CDR2 FYNNEI. In DNA form, the CDR3 reads TGTGCCAGCAGGGGAGTAGCAAGTGGGACTAATGAAAAACTGTTTTTT. It codes for CASRGVASGTNEKLFF.

This clone was recorded once. This chain connects TRBV7-9 to TRBJ2-7; tentatively, D is TRBD2 (5 bases). Trimming cost V 4 bases and J 2 bases, with 6 bases left between them. Germline V gives CDR1 SEHNR, CDR2 FQNEAQ (reference sequence). CDR3 length: 12 amino acids. DNA of the CDR3: TGTGCCAGCAGCTCGGGAACCTACGAGCAGTACTTC. Its translation is CASSSGTYEQYF.

As for this clone: In the same sample, other DNA sequences code for this CDR3. The chain has TRBV2 and TRBJ1-2; a possible D gene is TRBD1 (6 bases). V was shortened by 4 bases and J by 3 bases, with 12 bases between the two germline ends. There are 14 residues in the CDR3. Germline lookup yields CDR1 SNHLY and CDR2 FYNNEI. This CDR3 is CASSAWQGHYGYTF. CDR3 DNA sequence: TGTGCCAGCAGTGCGTGGCAGGGGCACTATGGCTACACCTTC.